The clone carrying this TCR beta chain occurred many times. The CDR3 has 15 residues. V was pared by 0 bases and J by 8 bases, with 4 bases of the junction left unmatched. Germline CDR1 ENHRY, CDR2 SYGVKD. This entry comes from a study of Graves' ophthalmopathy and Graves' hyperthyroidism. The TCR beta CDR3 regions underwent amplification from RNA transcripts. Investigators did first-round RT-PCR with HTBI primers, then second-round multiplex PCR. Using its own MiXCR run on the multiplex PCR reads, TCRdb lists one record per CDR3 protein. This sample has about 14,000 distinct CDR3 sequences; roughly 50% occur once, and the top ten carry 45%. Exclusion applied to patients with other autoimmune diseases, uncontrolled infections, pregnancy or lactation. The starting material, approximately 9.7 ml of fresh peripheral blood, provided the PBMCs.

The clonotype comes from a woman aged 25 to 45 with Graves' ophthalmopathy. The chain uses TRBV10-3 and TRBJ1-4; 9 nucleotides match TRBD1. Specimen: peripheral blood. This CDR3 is CAISESPGQGEKLFF. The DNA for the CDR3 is TGTGCCATCAGTGAGTCCCCGGGACAGGGAGAAAAACTGTTTTTT.